Following are 17 T cell receptor beta chains from one sample sequenced in a study of blood T cell repertoires in COVID-19. Produced via immunoSEQ multiplex PCR; TCRdb's table is partial and in-frame only. The sample holds almost 200,000 clones, around 90% seen once. The sequencing sample was made of PBMCs or T cells enriched from blood (not recorded which). The receptors stem from a woman aged 18-29 years who had recovered from COVID-19.

This clone was observed a few times. The rearrangement uses TRBV5-6 and TRBJ2-2; 10 bases are shared with TRBD2. The J segment lost 7 bases and the V segment lost 0 bases, leaving 6 bases of the junction unmatched. The V gene's germline CDR1 is SGHDT and CDR2 YYEEEE. The CDR3 is 16 amino acids. The CDR3 loop reads CASSLGLAGAFGELFF. The CDR3 region has the DNA TGTGCCAGCAGCTTGGGGCTAGCGGGGGCCTTCGGGGAGCTGTTTTTT.

V is TRBV11-2 and J is TRBJ2-5; 10 bases match TRBD2. The CDR3 consists of 15 residues. The V gene end was trimmed by 5 bases and the J gene end by 3 bases; junction bases not matched to a gene: 6. CDR1 is SGHAT, CDR2 FQNNGV, per germline. CDR3 protein: CASSPGLAEEETQYF. For the CDR3, the DNA is TGTGCCAGCAGCCCCGGACTAGCGGAGGAAGAGACCCAGTACTTC.

The V and J genes are TRBV3-1 (or the pseudogene TRBV3-2) and TRBJ2-3, with D possibly being TRBD2 (6 bases). Trimming took 3 bases from V and 11 from J, leaving 21 bases between them. This CDR3 spans 15 amino acids. The germline V gene encodes CDR1 LGHDT and CDR2 YNNKEL (reference sequence). CDR3 coding DNA: TGTGCCAGCAGCCATGAGGCCGTGTGGGGGGAAAAGCAGTATTTT. It translates to CASSHEAVWGEKQYF.

The chain links TRBV15 to TRBJ2-7; D might be TRBD1 (5 bases). Germline CDR1 LNHNV, CDR2 YYDKDF (reference sequence). Trimming left V 0 bases short and J 4 bases short, with 13 bases between. CDR3 length equals 15 residues. The CDR3 nucleotides are TGTGCCACCAGCAGAGATCCCCCCAGGGCTTACGAGCAGTACTTC. Translation gives CATSRDPPRAYEQYF.

V gene TRBV7-9 combines with J gene TRBJ1-4, with 10 positions matching TRBD1. J gave up 5 bases and V 11 bases, and 8 bases lay outside the gene matches. The germline gives CDR1 SEHNR, CDR2 FQNEAQ (reference sequence). CDR3 length: 14 residues. The CDR3 bases are TGTGCCTCGGCCCCGGACAGGGGGAATGAAAAACTGTTTTTT. Amino acid sequence: CASAPDRGNEKLFF.

V gene TRBV20-1 combines with J gene TRBJ1-2; 10 nucleotides line up with TRBD1. CDR1 and CDR2 from the germline V gene are DFQATT and SNEGSKA (reference sequence). V lost 6 bases and J lost 8; bases outside the gene matches: 3. CDR3 length: 11 residues. CDR3 protein: CSARQGAGYTF. The CDR3 coding sequence is TGCAGTGCGAGACAGGGGGCGGGCTACACCTTC.

This clone showed up just a few times. The J gene is TRBJ1-5, the V gene TRBV2; TRBD1 aligns across 9 bases. There are 15 residues in the CDR3. V shed 7 bases, J shed 7 bases, and the junction held 11 bases outside the gene matches. Looked up from germline, CDR1 is SNHLY and CDR2 is FYNNEI. For the CDR3, the DNA is TGTGCCAGCACCCAAGGGACAGGGCGAGGGCAGCCCCAGCATTTT. This encodes CASTQGTGRGQPQHF.

This chain uses TRBV7-9 with TRBJ2-3; 10 nucleotides align to TRBD2. J was trimmed by 2 bases and V by 2 bases; bases with no gene match: 7. The CDR3 spans 17 residues. In germline, CDR1 is SEHNR, CDR2 FQNEAQ (reference sequence). This CDR3 reads CASSLTSSGGTTDTQYF. The CDR3 DNA reads TGTGCCAGCAGCTTAACGTCTAGCGGGGGCACCACAGATACGCAGTATTTT.

A single count supports this clone. This chain connects TRBV4-2 to TRBJ1-3; TRBD1 matches at 10 bases. CDR3 size: 15 residues. Trimming cost V 3 bases and J 2 bases; bases outside gene matches: 1. The germline CDR1 and CDR2 sequences are LGHNA and YNFKEQ. The CDR3 DNA follows: TGTGCCAGCAGCCAGGACAGGGGGACTGGAAACACCATATATTTT. Translating it yields CASSQDRGTGNTIYF.

This rearrangement joins TRBV19 to TRBJ1-2; possibly TRBD1 for D (5 bases). The CDR3 contains 13 residues. The V end lost 6 bases, the J end lost 4 bases, and 12 bases lay between the germline ends. The germline CDR1 and CDR2 sequences are LNHDA and SQIVND (reference sequence). CDR3 amino acids: CASSQTDRYGYTF. The DNA of the CDR3 is TGTGCCAGTAGCCAGACAGACCGCTATGGCTACACCTTC.

V is TRBV27 and J is TRBJ1-2, with 8 bases matching TRBD1. The germline gives CDR1 MNHEY, CDR2 SMNVEV (reference sequence). The V gene end was trimmed by 5 bases and the J gene end by 6 bases; junction bases not matched to a gene: 5. The CDR3 spans 13 residues. CDR3 DNA sequence: TGTGCCAGCAGTGTAACAGGGGGAGATGGCTACACCTTC. Translation gives CASSVTGGDGYTF.

CDR3 amino acids: CASSRTSGGKNEQFF. The CDR3 region has the DNA TGTGCCAGCAGTCGGACTAGCGGGGGGAAAAATGAGCAGTTCTTC. V and J are TRBV6-5 and TRBJ2-1; 14 nucleotides align to TRBD2. Per the germline V gene, CDR1 is MNHEY and CDR2 is SVGAGI. The CDR3 runs to 15 residues. V lost 5 bases, J lost 7 bases, and 4 bases stayed unmatched.

This chain connects TRBV5-4 to TRBJ2-2; weak D call: TRBD2 (7 bases). Trimming took off 4 bases at V and 1 base at J, with 11 bases between the two ends. This CDR3 spans 15 amino acids. Germline V gene data show CDR1 as SGHNT and CDR2 as YYREEE (reference sequence). The CDR3 DNA follows: TGTGCCAGCAGCCACGGGGGGCAGAACACCGGGGAGCTGTTTTTT. Translation gives CASSHGGQNTGELFF.

The chain recombines TRBV7-9 with TRBJ2-7; maybe TRBD1 (6 bases). Germline V gene lookup returns CDR1 SEHNR and CDR2 FQNEAQ (reference sequence). The CDR3 length is 17 residues. With 5 bases removed from V and 0 bases from J, the gap between germline ends came to 20 bases. In DNA, the CDR3 is TGTGCCAGCAGCAAAAGCCCCGACAGGACCACCTCCTACGAGCAGTACTTC. This encodes CASSKSPDRTTSYEQYF.

The chain couples TRBV9 to TRBJ2-7; 8 nucleotides agree with TRBD1. The germline gives CDR1 SGDLS, CDR2 YYNGEE. V lost 3 bases and J lost 2; bases outside the gene matches: 7. The CDR3 runs 15 residues. The CDR3 sequence: CASSGGTGGAYEQYF. The CDR3 DNA sequence: TGTGCCAGCAGCGGGGGGACAGGAGGGGCCTACGAGCAGTACTTC.

Points on this clone: Other nucleotide sequences from this sample produce the same CDR3. V usage is TRBV11-2 and J usage is TRBJ1-3, with TRBD1 matching over 8 bases. V was pared by 5 bases and J by 3 bases, with 3 bases of the junction left unmatched. The germline CDR1 and CDR2 sequences are SGHAT and FQNNGV. The CDR3 runs to 14 residues. CDR3 residues: CASSADRGGNTIYF. For the CDR3, the DNA is TGTGCCAGCAGCGCTGACAGGGGTGGAAACACCATATATTTT.

In its sample, this clone was seen once. V usage is TRBV5-1 and J usage is TRBJ1-2, with 10 bases fitting TRBD1. V was clipped by 4 bases and J by 0 bases; unmatched bases: 6. The CDR3 has 16 amino acids. Germline CDR1 is SGHRS and CDR2 is YFSETQ. CDR3 nucleotides: TGCGCCAGCAGCGGAGACAGGGGGCGGGCTAACTATGGCTACACCTTC. Translating gives CASSGDRGRANYGYTF. Drawing the rest from reference TRBV5-1 and TRBJ1-2, the complete variable domain is KAGVTQTPRYLIKTRGQQVTLSCSPISGHRSVSWYQQTPGQGLQFLFEYFSETQRNKGNFPGRFSGRQFSNSRSEMNVSTLELGDSALYLCASSGDRGRANYGYTFGSGTRLTVV.